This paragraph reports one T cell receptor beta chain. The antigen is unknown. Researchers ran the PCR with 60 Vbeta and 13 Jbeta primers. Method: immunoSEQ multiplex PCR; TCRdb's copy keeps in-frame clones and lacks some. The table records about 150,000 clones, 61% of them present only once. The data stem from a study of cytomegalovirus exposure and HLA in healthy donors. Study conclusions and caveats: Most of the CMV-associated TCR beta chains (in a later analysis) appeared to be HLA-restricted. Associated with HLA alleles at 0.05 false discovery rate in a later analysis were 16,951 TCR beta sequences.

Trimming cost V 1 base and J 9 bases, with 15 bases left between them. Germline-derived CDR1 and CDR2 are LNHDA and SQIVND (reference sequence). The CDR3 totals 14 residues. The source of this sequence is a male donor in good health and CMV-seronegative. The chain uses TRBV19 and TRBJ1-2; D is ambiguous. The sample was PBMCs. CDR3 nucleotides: TGTGCCAGTAGTATAGGGAGTCAAGGATCGCGCTACACCTTC. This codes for CASSIGSQGSRYTF.